These 6 T cell receptor beta chains were sequenced from one sample in a study of blood T cell repertoires in COVID-19. Libraries were prepared by immunoSEQ multiplex PCR; TCRdb keeps only in-frame clonotypes and omits some of them. The sample has about 48,000 clones, over 85% seen once. Sequenced sample: peripheral blood. These TCRs come from a woman of 80 years or more with acute or convalescent COVID-19.

This clone was found once. J is TRBJ2-5 and V is TRBV3-1 (or the pseudogene TRBV3-2); TRBD2 matches at 9 bases. Unmatched junction bases numbered 7, after V lost 4 bases and J lost 4 bases. Germline CDR1 is LGHDT and CDR2 is YNNKEL (reference sequence). This CDR3 comprises 15 residues. The CDR3 region has the DNA TGTGCCAGCAGCCGCCCCGGCGGGGGGGCAGAGACCCAGTACTTC. This encodes CASSRPGGGAETQYF.

The chain is built from TRBV2 and TRBJ2-5; the match to TRBD2 covers 11 bases. The CDR3 spans 16 residues. With V trimmed by 5 bases and J by 2 bases, 7 bases remained unmatched. Germline assignment: CDR1 SNHLY and CDR2 FYNNEI. Here the CDR3 DNA reads TGTGCCAGCAGTAGCCGAAGGACTAGCGGGCAAGAGACCCAGTACTTC. It encodes CASSSRRTSGQETQYF. Drawing the rest from reference TRBV2 and TRBJ2-5, the complete variable domain is EPEVTQTPSHQVTQMGQEVILRCVPISNHLYFYWYRQILGQKVEFLVSFYNNEISEKSEIFDDQFSVERPDGSNFTLKIRSTKLEDSAMYFCASSSRRTSGQETQYFGPGTRLLVL.

For this clone: A junction end diverges from the germline sequence, so it may reflect a read error. The chain couples TRBV5-4 to TRBJ2-2; D unresolved. CDR3 size: 14 residues. Germline CDR1 and CDR2: SGHNT and YYREEE (reference sequence). The DNA for the CDR3 is TGTGCCAGCAGCTTGGAGCCGAAGACCGGGGAGCTGTTTTTT. Protein product: CASSLEPKTGELFF.

This sequence joins TRBV27 and TRBJ2-1, with 9 bases identical to TRBD1. The CDR3 is 14 amino acids. Trimming removed 6 bases from V and 6 bases from J; junction bases left unmatched: 6. Germline CDR1 is MNHEY and CDR2 is SMNVEV (reference sequence). This CDR3 is CASRRTGVGNEQFF. The DNA for the CDR3 is TGTGCCAGCAGGAGGACAGGGGTGGGCAATGAGCAGTTCTTC.

V is TRBV11-3 and J is TRBJ2-1, with 8 bases identical to TRBD2. V shed 4 bases, J shed 5 bases, and the junction held 4 bases outside the gene matches. Germline CDR1 and CDR2: SGHNT and YENEEA. The CDR3 is 14 amino acids. The CDR3 loop reads CASSSRTSNNEQFF. CDR3 nucleotide sequence: TGTGCCAGCAGCTCCAGGACTAGCAACAATGAGCAGTTCTTC.

The gene calls are TRBV27 and TRBJ1-4; a possible D gene is TRBD1 (6 bases). Germline V gives CDR1 MNHEY, CDR2 SMNVEV (reference sequence). Trimming removed 1 base at V and 5 bases at J, with 8 bases between. The CDR3 is made up of 14 amino acids. The CDR3 sequence: CASSLYQGNEKLFF. The CDR3 DNA reads TGTGCCAGCAGTTTATACCAGGGGAATGAAAAACTGTTTTTT.